The entry that follows covers one T cell receptor (beta chain) sequence. Each donor was healthy, and each was a bone marrow donor. The record originates from a study of cytomegalovirus exposure and HLA in healthy donors. Germline V gives CDR1 LNHDA, CDR2 SQIVND (reference sequence). V lost 4 bases to trimming and J lost 7 bases; unmatched junction nucleotides: 5. The CDR3 loop spans 14 amino acids. The study ran its PCR with 60 Vbeta and 13 Jbeta primers. The protocol was immunoSEQ multiplex PCR, while the TCRdb copy is restricted to in-frame clones and leaves out a portion. Of under 250,000 clones listed, roughly 84% were seen once; the top ten hold about 1.2%.

The chain recombines TRBV19 with TRBJ2-1; TRBD2 matches at 9 bases. This TCR was sampled from a human donor in good health. The sequenced material came from PBMCs. As DNA, the CDR3 is TGTGCCAGTAGTACAGTAGCGGGAGCGAATGAGCAGTTCTTC. This gives the protein CASSTVAGANEQFF.